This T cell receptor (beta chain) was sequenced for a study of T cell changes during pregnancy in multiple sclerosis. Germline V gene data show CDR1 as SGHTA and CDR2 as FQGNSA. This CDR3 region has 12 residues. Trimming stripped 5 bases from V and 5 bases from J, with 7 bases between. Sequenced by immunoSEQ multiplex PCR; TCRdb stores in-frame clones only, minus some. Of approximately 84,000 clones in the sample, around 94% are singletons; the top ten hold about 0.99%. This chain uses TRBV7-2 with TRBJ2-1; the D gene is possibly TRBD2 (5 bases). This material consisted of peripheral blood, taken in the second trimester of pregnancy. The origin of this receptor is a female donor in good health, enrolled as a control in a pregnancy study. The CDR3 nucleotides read TGTGCCAGCAGCCAGACTAACAATGAGCAGTTCTTC. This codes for CASSQTNNEQFF.